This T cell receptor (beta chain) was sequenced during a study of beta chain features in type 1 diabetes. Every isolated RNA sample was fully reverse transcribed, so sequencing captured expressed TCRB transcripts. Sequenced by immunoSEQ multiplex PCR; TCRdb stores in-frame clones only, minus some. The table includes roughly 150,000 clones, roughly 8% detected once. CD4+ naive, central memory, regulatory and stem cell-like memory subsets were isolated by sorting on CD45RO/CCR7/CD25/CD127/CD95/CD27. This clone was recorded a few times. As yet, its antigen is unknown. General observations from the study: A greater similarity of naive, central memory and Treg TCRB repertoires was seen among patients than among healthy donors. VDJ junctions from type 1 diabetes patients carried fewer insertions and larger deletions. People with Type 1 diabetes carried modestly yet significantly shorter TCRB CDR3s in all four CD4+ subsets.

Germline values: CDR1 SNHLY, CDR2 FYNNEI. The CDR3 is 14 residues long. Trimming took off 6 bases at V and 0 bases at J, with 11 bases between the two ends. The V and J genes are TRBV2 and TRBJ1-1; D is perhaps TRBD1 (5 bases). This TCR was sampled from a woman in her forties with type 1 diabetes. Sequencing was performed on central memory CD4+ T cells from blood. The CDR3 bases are TGTGCCAGCAGCGGGGGGACCCTGAACACTGAAGCTTTCTTT. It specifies CASSGGTLNTEAFF.